A selection of T cell receptor beta chains follows, all from one sample in a study of sequential checkpoint blockade in melanoma. Profiling relied on immunoSEQ multiplex PCR, and the TCRdb table lists in-frame clones only, not all of them. The table records approximately 10,000 clones, 45% to 60% of them present only once. Sequences were derived from CD8+ T cells sorted from blood (inferred from file names), sampled from a patient given nivolumab and ipilimumab in sequence. The origin of the receptors is a human donor with melanoma. The CDR3 runs from the conserved cysteine through the conserved F or W. Fields, in order: CDR3 length, J gene, V gene, D gene, clone size, CDR3 protein, CDR3 DNA. A D gene is named only where the DNA matches it firmly. A clone size is listed for some rows: how often the clone was seen (once, few, many), or a class if it is expanded.

14,TRBJ1-2,TRBV6-5,.,.,CASSYSRGMGGYTF,TGTGCCAGCAGTTACTCTAGGGGGATGGGTGGCTACACCTTC
16,TRBJ2-7,TRBV11-2,.,few,CASSFGNRGHTYEQYF,TGTGCCAGCAGCTTCGGGAATCGGGGACATACCTACGAGCAGTACTTC
15,TRBJ1-1,TRBV5-4,TRBD1,.,CASSVGTGENTEAFF,TGTGCCAGCAGCGTAGGGACAGGGGAGAACACTGAAGCTTTCTTT
14,TRBJ2-1,TRBV7-8,TRBD2,.,CASRPSGAYNEQFF,TGTGCCAGCAGGCCTAGCGGTGCCTACAATGAGCAGTTCTTC
21,TRBJ2-1,TRBV4-3,TRBD2,.,CASSQAVSGLAGGLVSAAPFF,TGCGCCAGCAGCCAAGCGGTATCGGGACTAGCGGGAGGGCTTGTCTCCGCGGCCCCGTTCTTC
16,TRBJ2-1,TRBV10-3,.,.,CAIRTPQGGSYNEQFF,TGTGCCATCAGGACCCCCCAGGGGGGCTCCTACAATGAGCAGTTCTTC
14,TRBJ1-5,TRBV19,TRBD1,.,CASSIWTGDQPQHF,TGTGCCAGTAGTATATGGACAGGGGATCAGCCCCAGCATTTT
15,TRBJ1-5,TRBV4-3,.,few,CASSQVEGSRQPQHF,TGCGCCAGCAGCCAAGTTGAAGGGAGTCGTCAGCCCCAGCATTTT
13,TRBJ2-1,TRBV6-1,.,few,CASRAAAYNEQFF,TGTGCCAGCAGAGCGGCAGCCTACAATGAGCAGTTCTTC
17,TRBJ2-6,TRBV9,TRBD1,.,CASSVVQGGYGANVLTF,TGTGCCAGCAGCGTAGTACAGGGGGGCTACGGGGCCAACGTCCTGACTTTC
15,TRBJ2-2,TRBV7-8,TRBD1,.,CASSPDRAHTGELFF,TGCGCCAGCAGCCCGGACAGGGCCCACACCGGGGAGCTGTTTTTT
14,TRBJ2-3,TRBV6-4,.,.,CASSDSPGTDTQYF,TGTGCCAGCAGTGACTCCCCGGGCACAGATACGCAGTATTTT
13,TRBJ2-7,TRBV6-5,TRBD1,.,CASSYQGEYEQYF,TGTGCCAGCAGTTACCAGGGGGAGTACGAGCAGTACTTC
14,TRBJ1-4,TRBV7-8,.,medium-sized,CASFTGTTNEKLFF,TGTGCCAGCTTTACAGGGACAACTAATGAAAAACTGTTTTTT
15,TRBJ2-5,TRBV4-2,.,.,CASSQGGGLQETQYF,TGTGCCAGCAGCCAAGGCGGGGGCCTCCAAGAGACCCAGTACTTC
14,TRBJ1-1,TRBV6-6,.,.,CASSDSAENTEAFF,TGTGCCAGCAGTGACTCCGCGGAGAACACTGAAGCTTTCTTT
14,TRBJ2-7,TRBV4-1,.,few,CASAHRDTTYEQYF,TGTGCCAGCGCCCACCGGGACACTACCTACGAGCAGTACTTC
13,TRBJ1-2,TRBV7-2,TRBD1,.,CASIPQGGYGYTF,TGTGCCAGCATCCCACAGGGGGGCTATGGCTACACCTTC
17,TRBJ2-3,TRBV18,TRBD1,few,CASSPGTVSIGTDTQYF,TGTGCCAGCTCACCCGGGACAGTATCTATCGGCACAGATACGCAGTATTTT
14,TRBJ1-4,TRBV4-2,.,.,CASSPGEPNEKLFF,TGTGCCAGCAGCCCAGGGGAACCGAATGAAAAACTGTTTTTT
13,TRBJ1-1,TRBV6-5,.,.,CASTDGGALGCFF,TGTGCCAGCACCGACGGGGGGGCCCTGGGGTGTTTCTTT